This TCR beta chain was identified during a study of technical replicates of blood from a handful of donors. Libraries were prepared by immunoSEQ multiplex PCR; TCRdb keeps only in-frame clonotypes and omits some of them. This table holds 60,000 to 90,000 clones, 90% to 95% found once. The CDR3 spans 15 residues. Germline V gene data show CDR1 as MNHEY and CDR2 as SVGAGI. V lost 6 bases and J lost 0, with 14 bases in between. The sample consisted of T cells isolated from PBMCs. This sequence was found in a human donor in good health. The V gene is TRBV6-5, the J gene TRBJ1-2; D possibly corresponds to TRBD1 (5 bases). CDR3 in amino acids: CASSLYGGSNYGYTF. Here the CDR3 DNA reads TGTGCCAGCAGCTTATATGGGGGGTCTAACTATGGCTACACCTTC.